Listed here are 10 T cell receptor beta chains from one sample, sequenced in a study of cytomegalovirus exposure and HLA in healthy donors. PCR used 60 Vbeta primers and 13 Jbeta primers. Clones were read by immunoSEQ multiplex PCR, and TCRdb kept only the in-frame ones, dropping some. The sample has approximately 99,000 clones; around 85% are singletons. Sequences were obtained from PBMCs. These receptors originate from a man in his forties or fifties in good health and CMV-seropositive.

This chain joins TRBV28 and TRBJ2-7; D is uncertain. CDR3 size: 14 residues. V dropped 6 bases and J dropped 3 bases, with 15 bases sitting between them. Per the germline V gene, CDR1 is MDHEN and CDR2 is SYDVKM. The CDR3 DNA is TGTGCCAGCAGATTAATATCCGGAGACTACGAGCAGTACTTC. Its protein is CASRLISGDYEQYF.

This clone came up a few times. DNA for the CDR3: TGTGCCAGCAGCGCAGTCGGGGGGGCGGTTGAAGCTTTCTTT. Encoded protein: CASSAVGGAVEAFF. V and J are TRBV7-8 and TRBJ1-1, with D perhaps matching TRBD1 (6 bases). The germline V and J ends were trimmed by 5 bases and 7 bases, with 17 bases remaining between them. Germline CDR1 reads SGHVS; CDR2 reads FQNEAQ. The CDR3 contains 14 residues.

The chain joins TRBV6-5 to TRBJ2-3; 8 positions match TRBD2. This CDR3 comprises 14 residues. V shed 2 bases, J shed 8 bases, and the junction held 6 bases outside the gene matches. Germline lookup yields CDR1 MNHEY and CDR2 SVGAGI. The CDR3 is CASSYGSGVGTQYF. Written as DNA, the CDR3 is TGTGCCAGCAGTTACGGTAGCGGGGTGGGTACGCAGTATTTT.

Comment on this clone: One end of the junction fails to match germline, which may point to a read error. The genes are TRBV14 and TRBJ2-1; D remains ambiguous. Germline CDR1 reads SGHDN; CDR2 reads FVKESK. This CDR3 comprises 13 residues. CDR3 sequence reads: CASSQESLGAPIF. DNA of the CDR3: TGTGCCAGCAGCCAAGAATCTCTAGGTGCTCCGATCTTC.

This clone turned up a few times. The chain uses TRBV30 and TRBJ1-6; TRBD1 matches at 10 bases. J was trimmed by 10 bases and V by 3 bases; bases with no gene match: 9. CDR3 length: 15 residues. Germline assignment: CDR1 GTSNPN and CDR2 SVGIG (reference sequence). The DNA of the CDR3 is TGTGCCTGGAGGCCTCCGGACAGGGGGGCGTCACCCCTCCACTTT. Translating it yields CAWRPPDRGASPLHF.

The chain carries TRBV19 and TRBJ2-7; 9 bases are a match to TRBD1. CDR1 is LNHDA, CDR2 SQIVND, per germline (reference sequence). The CDR3 consists of 15 residues. Unmatched junction bases numbered 8, after V lost 5 bases and J lost 3 bases. The CDR3 DNA reads as TGTGCCAGTAGTTTTTTCGGACAGGGGAACTACGAGCAGTACTTC. It translates to CASSFFGQGNYEQYF.

This rearrangement joins TRBV9 to TRBJ2-3, with TRBD1 identical over 7 bases. The ends lost 1 base at V and 4 bases at J; junction bases unmatched: 3. CDR1 is SGDLS and CDR2 is YYNGEE in the germline V gene. The CDR3 is 14 amino acids. The CDR3 reads CASSVTGQADTQYF. The CDR3 DNA is TGTGCCAGCAGCGTAACTGGACAGGCAGATACGCAGTATTTT.

The chain is built from TRBV11-2 and TRBJ2-2; TRBD2 matches 8 bases. Per the germline V gene, CDR1 is SGHAT and CDR2 is FQNNGV. After removal of 5 bases from V and 7 bases from J, the junction contained 3 bases not matched to a gene. The CDR3 runs to 13 residues. CDR3 protein: CASSREGYGELFF. The CDR3 nucleotides are TGTGCCAGCAGCCGGGAGGGGTACGGGGAGCTGTTTTTT. Combining the CDR3 with reference TRBV11-2 and TRBJ2-2 gives the whole variable domain EAGVAQSPRYKIIEKRQSVAFWCNPISGHATLYWYQQILGQGPKLLIQFQNNGVVDDSQLPKDRFSAERLKGVDSTLKIQPAKLEDSAVYLCASSREGYGELFFGEGSRLTVL.

V and J are TRBV19 and TRBJ1-1; tentatively, D is TRBD1 (6 bases). The ends were cut back, 8 bases at V and 5 bases at J, with 15 bases in the middle. The CDR3 sequence is 13 residues long. The germline CDR1 and CDR2 sequences are LNHDA and SQIVND (reference sequence). DNA for the CDR3: TGTGCCAGTGACCCAACAGGGCGGACTGAAGCTTTCTTT. Amino acids: CASDPTGRTEAFF.

The genes are TRBV28 and TRBJ1-2; D unclear. This CDR3 spans 12 amino acids. CDR1 and CDR2 from the germline V gene are MDHEN and SYDVKM. The germline V and J ends were trimmed by 3 bases and 2 bases, with 4 bases remaining between them. The CDR3 loop reads CASSFLNYGYTF. Here the CDR3 DNA reads TGTGCCAGCAGTTTCCTCAACTATGGCTACACCTTC.